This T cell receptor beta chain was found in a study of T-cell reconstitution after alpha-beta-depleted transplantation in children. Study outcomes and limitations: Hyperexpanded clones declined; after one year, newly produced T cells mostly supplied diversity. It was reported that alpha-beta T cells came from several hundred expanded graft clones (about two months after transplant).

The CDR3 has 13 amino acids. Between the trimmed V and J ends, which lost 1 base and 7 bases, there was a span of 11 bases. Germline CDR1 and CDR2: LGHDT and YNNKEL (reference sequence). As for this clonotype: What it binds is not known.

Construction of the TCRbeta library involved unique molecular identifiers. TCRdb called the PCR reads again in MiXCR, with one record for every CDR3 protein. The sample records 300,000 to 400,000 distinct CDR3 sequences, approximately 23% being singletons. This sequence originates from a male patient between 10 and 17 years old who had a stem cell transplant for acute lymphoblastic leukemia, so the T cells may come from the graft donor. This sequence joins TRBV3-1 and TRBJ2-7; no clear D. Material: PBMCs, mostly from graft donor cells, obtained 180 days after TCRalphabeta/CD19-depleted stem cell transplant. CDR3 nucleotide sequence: TGTGCCAGCAGCCAAGGTCATCTACGGGAGCAGTACTTC. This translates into CASSQGHLREQYF.